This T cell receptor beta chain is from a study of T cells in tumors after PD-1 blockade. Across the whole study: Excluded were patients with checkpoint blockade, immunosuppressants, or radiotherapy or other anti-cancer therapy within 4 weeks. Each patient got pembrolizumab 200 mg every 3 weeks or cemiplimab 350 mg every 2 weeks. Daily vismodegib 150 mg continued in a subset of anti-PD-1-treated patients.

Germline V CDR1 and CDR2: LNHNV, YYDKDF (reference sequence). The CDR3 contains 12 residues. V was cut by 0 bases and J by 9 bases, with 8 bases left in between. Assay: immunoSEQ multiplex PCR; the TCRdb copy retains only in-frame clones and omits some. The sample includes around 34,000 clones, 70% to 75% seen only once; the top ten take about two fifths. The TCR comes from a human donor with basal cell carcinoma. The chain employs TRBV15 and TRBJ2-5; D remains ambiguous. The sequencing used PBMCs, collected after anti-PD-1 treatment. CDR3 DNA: TGTGCCACCAGCAGAGATCGCAGCCCCCAGTACTTC. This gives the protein CATSRDRSPQYF.